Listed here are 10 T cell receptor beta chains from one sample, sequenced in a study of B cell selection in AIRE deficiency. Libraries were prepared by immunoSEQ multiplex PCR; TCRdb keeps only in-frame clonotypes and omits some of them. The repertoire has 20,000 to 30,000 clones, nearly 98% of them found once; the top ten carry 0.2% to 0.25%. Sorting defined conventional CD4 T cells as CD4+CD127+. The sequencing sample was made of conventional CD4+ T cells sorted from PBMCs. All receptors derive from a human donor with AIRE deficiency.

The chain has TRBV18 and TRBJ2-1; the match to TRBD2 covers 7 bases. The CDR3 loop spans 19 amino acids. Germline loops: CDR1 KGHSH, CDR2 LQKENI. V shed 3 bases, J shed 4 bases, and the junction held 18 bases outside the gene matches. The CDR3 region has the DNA TGTGCCAGCTCACCCGCGGCTATGTGGGGCGGGAGCTTATACAATGAGCAGTTCTTC. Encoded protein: CASSPAAMWGGSLYNEQFF.

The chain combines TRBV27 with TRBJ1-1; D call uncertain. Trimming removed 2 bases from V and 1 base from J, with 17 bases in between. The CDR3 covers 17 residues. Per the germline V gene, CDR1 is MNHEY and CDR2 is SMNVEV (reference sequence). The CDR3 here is CASSLMWQIHRNTEAFF. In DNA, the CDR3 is TGTGCCAGCAGTTTAATGTGGCAGATACACAGGAACACTGAAGCTTTCTTT.

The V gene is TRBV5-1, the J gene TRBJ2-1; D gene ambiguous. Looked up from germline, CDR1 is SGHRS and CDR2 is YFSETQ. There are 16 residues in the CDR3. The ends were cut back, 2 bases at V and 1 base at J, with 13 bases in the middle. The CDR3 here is CASSFGLSGSYNEQFF. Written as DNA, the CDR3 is TGCGCCAGCAGCTTTGGTCTCTCGGGTTCCTACAATGAGCAGTTCTTC.

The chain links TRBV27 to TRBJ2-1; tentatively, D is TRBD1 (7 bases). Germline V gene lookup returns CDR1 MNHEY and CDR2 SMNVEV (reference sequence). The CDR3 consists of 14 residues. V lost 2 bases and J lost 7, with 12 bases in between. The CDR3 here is CASSLVSGGNEQFF. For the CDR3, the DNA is TGTGCCAGCAGTTTAGTCTCAGGGGGGAATGAGCAGTTCTTC.

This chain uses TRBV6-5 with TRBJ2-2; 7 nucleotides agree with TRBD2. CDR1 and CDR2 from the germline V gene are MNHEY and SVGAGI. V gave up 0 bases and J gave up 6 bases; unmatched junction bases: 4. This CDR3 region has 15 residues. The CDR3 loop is CASSYSSGRAGELFF. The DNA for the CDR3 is TGTGCCAGCAGTTACTCCTCAGGGAGGGCCGGGGAGCTGTTTTTT.

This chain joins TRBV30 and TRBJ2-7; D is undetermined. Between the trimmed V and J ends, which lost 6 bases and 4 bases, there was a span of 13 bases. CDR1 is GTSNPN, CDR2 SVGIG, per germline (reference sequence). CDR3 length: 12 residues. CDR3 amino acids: CACAVGPYEQYF. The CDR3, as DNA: TGTGCCTGTGCGGTAGGACCTTACGAGCAGTACTTC. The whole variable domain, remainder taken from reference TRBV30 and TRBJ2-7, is SQTIHQWPATLVQPVGSPLSLECTVEGTSNPNLYWYRQAAGRGLQLLFYSVGIGQISSEVPQNLSASRPQDRQFILSSKKLLLSDSGFYLCACAVGPYEQYFGPGTRLTVT.

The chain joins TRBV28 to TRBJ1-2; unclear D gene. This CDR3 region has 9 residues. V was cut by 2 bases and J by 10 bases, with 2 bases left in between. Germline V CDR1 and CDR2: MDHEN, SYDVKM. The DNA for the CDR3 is TGTGCCAGCAGTTTACCCTACACCTTC. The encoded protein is CASSLPYTF.

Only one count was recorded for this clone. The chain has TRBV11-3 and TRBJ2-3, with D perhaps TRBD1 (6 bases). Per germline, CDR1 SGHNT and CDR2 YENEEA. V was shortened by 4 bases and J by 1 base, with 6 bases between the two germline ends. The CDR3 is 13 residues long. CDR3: CASSSGGTDTQYF. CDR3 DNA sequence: TGTGCCAGCAGCTCAGGGGGCACAGATACGCAGTATTTT.

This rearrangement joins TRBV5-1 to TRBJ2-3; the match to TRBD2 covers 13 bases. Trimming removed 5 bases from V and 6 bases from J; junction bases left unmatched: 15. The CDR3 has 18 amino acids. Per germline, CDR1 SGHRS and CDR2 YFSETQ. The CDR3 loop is CASRKGALAGGPGDTQYF. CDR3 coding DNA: TGCGCCAGCAGAAAAGGAGCACTAGCGGGAGGGCCCGGGGATACGCAGTATTTT.

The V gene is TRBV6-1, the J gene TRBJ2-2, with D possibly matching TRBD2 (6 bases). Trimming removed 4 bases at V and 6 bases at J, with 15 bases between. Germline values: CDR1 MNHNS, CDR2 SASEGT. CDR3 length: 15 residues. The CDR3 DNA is TGTGCCAGCAGTGTCCGGACTATTGGGGCCGGGGAGCTGTTTTTT. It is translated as CASSVRTIGAGELFF.